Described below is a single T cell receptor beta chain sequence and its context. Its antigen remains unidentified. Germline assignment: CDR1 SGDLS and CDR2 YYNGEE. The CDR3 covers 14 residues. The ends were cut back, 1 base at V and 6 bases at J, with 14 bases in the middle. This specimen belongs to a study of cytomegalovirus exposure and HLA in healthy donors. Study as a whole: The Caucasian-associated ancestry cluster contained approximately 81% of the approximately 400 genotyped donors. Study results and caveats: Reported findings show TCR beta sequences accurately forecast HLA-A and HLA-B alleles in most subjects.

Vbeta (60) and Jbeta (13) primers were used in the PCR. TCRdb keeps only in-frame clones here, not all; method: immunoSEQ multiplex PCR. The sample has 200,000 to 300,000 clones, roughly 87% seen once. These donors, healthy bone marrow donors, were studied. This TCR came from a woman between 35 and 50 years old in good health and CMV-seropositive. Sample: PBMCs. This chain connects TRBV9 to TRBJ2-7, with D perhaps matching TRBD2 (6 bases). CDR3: CASSVTGGGSEQYF. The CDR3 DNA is TGTGCCAGCAGCGTAACGGGTGGGGGGAGCGAGCAGTACTTC.